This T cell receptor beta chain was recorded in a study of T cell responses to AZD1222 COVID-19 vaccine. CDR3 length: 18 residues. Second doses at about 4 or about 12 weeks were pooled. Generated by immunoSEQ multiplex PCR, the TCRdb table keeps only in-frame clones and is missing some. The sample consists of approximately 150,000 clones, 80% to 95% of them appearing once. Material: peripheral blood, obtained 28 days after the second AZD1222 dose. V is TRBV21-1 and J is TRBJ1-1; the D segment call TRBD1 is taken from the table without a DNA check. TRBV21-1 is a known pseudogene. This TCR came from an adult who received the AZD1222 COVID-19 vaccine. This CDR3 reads CASSPTGVLQGPNTEAFF. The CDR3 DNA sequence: TGTGCCAGCAGCCCGACAGGGGTTCTACAGGGGCCTAACACTGAAGCTTTCTTT.